Below, 2 T cell receptor beta chains from the same sample are listed, as sequenced in a study of blood T cell repertoires in COVID-19. Produced via immunoSEQ multiplex PCR; TCRdb's table is partial and in-frame only. The data hold approximately 300,000 clones, with around 89% observed a single time. The sequencing sample was made of peripheral blood. All receptors come from a man younger than 45 with acute or convalescent COVID-19.

The chain is built from TRBV9 and TRBJ1-1; D is perhaps TRBD1 (6 bases). Germline V CDR1 and CDR2: SGDLS, YYNGEE. Between the trimmed V and J ends, which lost 0 bases and 1 base, there was a span of 16 bases. The CDR3 length is 17 residues. The CDR3 is CASSVALGGAGNTEAFF. The CDR3, as DNA: TGTGCCAGCAGCGTAGCGTTAGGGGGGGCTGGGAACACTGAAGCTTTCTTT.

This clone was found once. This chain links TRBV29-1 with TRBJ1-5; TRBD1 might be the D (5 bases). The CDR3 sequence is 12 residues long. V lost 4 bases and J lost 6, with 10 bases in between. Germline values: CDR1 SQVTM, CDR2 ANQGSEA. The CDR3 region is CSVGEGVQPQHF. CDR3 nucleotide sequence: TGCAGCGTTGGGGAAGGGGTTCAGCCCCAGCATTTT.